Listed here is a single T cell receptor beta chain. This record belongs to a study of T cells expressing NK-cell markers. Study as a whole: Most of the eight sequenced donors tested HCMV-seropositive; one tested seronegative.

The CDR3 has 16 residues. Germline lookup yields CDR1 DFQATT and CDR2 SNEGSKA (reference sequence). A 5'RACE template switching approach incorporating UMIs was used to make TCR beta cDNA. TCRdb re-called the 5' RACE reads and gives one entry per CDR3 protein, without DNA. The sample table includes under 500,000 distinct CDR3 sequences. Source material: blood T cells: a sorted CD56 or NKG2C T cell subset, CD4+ or CD8+ T cells, or bulk PBMC T cells (not recorded which). The genes are TRBV20-1 and TRBJ2-3; TCRdb's D call, TRBD1, is unchecked because there is no DNA. The receptor was derived from a woman aged 18-70 years in good health. The CDR3 spells CSARDHPGGAGDTQYF.